Included here is one T cell receptor beta chain sequence, with context. Researchers took RNA transcripts and amplified the TCR beta CDR3 regions from them. In the first-round RT-PCR of the TCR CDR3, the HTBI primer set was used. One entry per CDR3 protein results from TCRdb running MiXCR on the multiplex PCR reads. The table has some 350,000 distinct CDR3 sequences, roughly 14% seen once. These data originate in a study of T cells in Graves' hyperthyroidism and ophthalmopathy. The hyperthyroidism patients had all been newly diagnosed, and their disease duration was under 2 months. Their ages ranged from 18 to 65 years. The length of the CDR3 is 15 residues. V trimming: 6 bases; J trimming: 4 bases; junction bases outside the gene matches: 7.

The receptor comes from a young woman with Graves' hyperthyroidism that later progressed to Graves' ophthalmopathy. Specimen: blood. The chain combines TRBV12-3 or TRBV12-4 with TRBJ2-7, with 12 bases identical to TRBD1. For the CDR3, the DNA is TGTGCCAGCAGCCCGGGACAGGGGGCGTTTTACGAGCAGTACTTC. It specifies CASSPGQGAFYEQYF.